This T cell receptor beta chain was identified during a study of OX40 agonist ivuxolimab in advanced cancers. Data came from immunoSEQ multiplex PCR; TCRdb stores just in-frame clones and leaves some out. The sample has tens of thousands of clones, around 80% seen once. CDR3 size: 15 residues. Germline CDR1 and CDR2: SGHTA and FQGNSA. The germline V and J ends were trimmed by 3 bases and 4 bases, with 16 bases remaining between them. The sample consisted of CD4+ or CD8+ T cells sorted from blood, taken in a trial of the OX40 agonist ivuxolimab. V usage is TRBV7-2 and J usage is TRBJ2-7, with D maybe TRBD1 (5 bases). This clonotype was sampled from an adult with an advanced solid tumor such as melanoma, head and neck, liver or kidney cancer. CDR3 DNA: TGTGCCAGCAGCTTGTCGGACACAAGGAAATACGAGCAGTACTTC. Its protein product is CASSLSDTRKYEQYF. Full variable domain (outside the CDR3, taken from reference TRBV7-2 and TRBJ2-7): GAGVSQSPSNKVTEKGKDVELRCDPISGHTALYWYRQSLGQGLEFLIYFQGNSAPDKSGLPSDRFSAERTGGSVSTLTIQRTQQEDSAVYLCASSLSDTRKYEQYFGPGTRLTVT.